The 26 T cell receptor beta chains below come from one sample, sequenced in a study of T-cell reconstitution after alpha-beta-depleted transplantation in children. The library targeted TCRbeta and was prepared with unique molecular identifiers. TCRdb passed the PCR reads through MiXCR, listing each CDR3 protein once. The sample has 100,000 or so distinct CDR3 sequences, more than 20% seen once; the top ten hold about 21%. Sequenced here: PBMCs, sampled before TCRalphabeta/CD19-depleted stem cell transplant. The receptor source for this set is a boy aged 2 to 9 with acute lymphoblastic leukemia, due to receive a stem cell transplant.

This chain connects TRBV28 to TRBJ2-7; D uncertain. This CDR3 is 13 amino acids long. In germline, CDR1 is MDHEN, CDR2 SYDVKM. The ends were cut back, 6 bases at V and 6 bases at J, with 15 bases in the middle. CDR3 nucleotide sequence: TGTGCCAGCAGGAAGCAGGTTTTGTTCGAGCAGTACTTC. As protein: CASRKQVLFEQYF.

The rearrangement uses TRBV5-1 and TRBJ2-5; TRBD2 aligns across 10 bases. CDR3 length equals 17 residues. V was clipped by 4 bases and J by 1 base; unmatched bases: 10. Germline CDR1 and CDR2: SGHRS and YFSETQ. As DNA, the CDR3 is TGCGCCAGCAGCAGGGCCCCTAGCGGGAGTTCCCAAGAGACCCAGTACTTC. Translated, it gives CASSRAPSGSSQETQYF. Full variable domain (remainder filled in from reference TRBV5-1 and TRBJ2-5): KAGVTQTPRYLIKTRGQQVTLSCSPISGHRSVSWYQQTPGQGLQFLFEYFSETQRNKGNFPGRFSGRQFSNSRSEMNVSTLELGDSALYLCASSRAPSGSSQETQYFGPGTRLLVL.

The V call is TRBV4-2, the J call TRBJ2-5; D gene uncertain. Trimming took off 2 bases at V and 3 bases at J, with 7 bases between the two ends. Per the germline V gene, CDR1 is LGHNA and CDR2 is YNFKEQ. The CDR3 extends over 13 amino acids. DNA for the CDR3: TGTGCCAGCAGCCAACCCCCAGAAGAGACCCAGTACTTC. Protein: CASSQPPEETQYF.

Regarding this clonotype: The CDR3 does not end in the conserved phenylalanine or tryptophan, so this is likely a read error. This chain links TRBV11-2 with TRBJ2-2, with TRBD2 as a possible D gene (6 bases). This CDR3 contains 19 residues. Germline loops: CDR1 SGHAT, CDR2 FQNNGV. V shed 4 bases and J shed 0 bases, with 21 bases lying between them. The CDR3 is CASSSVGLTHYSNTGELFY. The DNA of the CDR3 is TGTGCCAGCAGCTCCGTAGGACTAACTCACTACTCGAACACCGGGGAGCTGTTTTAT.

This clonotype was seen ten or more times. The V and J genes are TRBV2 and TRBJ2-7; D call uncertain. This CDR3 spans 11 amino acids. The germline V gene has CDR1 SNHLY and CDR2 FYNNEI. Trimming removed 6 bases at V and 6 bases at J, with 9 bases between. As DNA, the CDR3 is TGTGCCAGCAGCTCTACCCGCGAGCAGTACTTC. The encoded protein is CASSSTREQYF.

This clonotype has more than one count but fewer than ten. The chain uses TRBV28 and TRBJ1-6; D remains ambiguous. The CDR3 is made up of 15 amino acids. Trimming cost V 6 bases and J 10 bases, with 19 bases left between them. Germline loops: CDR1 MDHEN, CDR2 SYDVKM. DNA of the CDR3: TGTGCCAGCAGCCCCCCTGGCGGGGTCAACTCACCCCTCCACTTT. Residues: CASSPPGGVNSPLHF.

This chain links TRBV11-2 with TRBJ2-3; 8 nucleotides line up with TRBD1. In germline, CDR1 is SGHAT, CDR2 FQNNGV. This CDR3 is 17 amino acids long. Trimming at V came to 5 bases and at J to 0 bases, leaving 10 bases not matched to a gene. The CDR3: CASSLTQGARSTDTQYF. The CDR3 coding sequence is TGTGCCAGCAGCCTGACCCAGGGGGCGCGGAGCACAGATACGCAGTATTTT.

The genes are TRBV7-7 and TRBJ2-5, with 8 positions matching TRBD1. This CDR3 comprises 13 residues. The trim removed 5 bases at V and 4 bases at J, leaving 3 bases unmatched. Looked up from germline, CDR1 is SSHAT and CDR2 is FNYEAQ (reference sequence). For the CDR3, the DNA is TGTGCCAGCAGCCAGGGGACAGGAGAGACCCAGTACTTC. As protein: CASSQGTGETQYF.

The gene calls are TRBV20-1 and TRBJ1-6; weak D call: TRBD1 (5 bases). The CDR3 extends over 14 amino acids. The germline V and J ends were trimmed by 5 bases and 10 bases, with 18 bases remaining between them. The germline gives CDR1 DFQATT, CDR2 SNEGSKA (reference sequence). The CDR3 here is CSARGGERWSPLHF. The CDR3 DNA follows: TGCAGTGCTCGTGGGGGGGAAAGATGGTCACCCCTCCACTTT.

This sequence joins TRBV3-1 and TRBJ2-6, with D possibly being TRBD1 (5 bases). The length of the CDR3 is 21 residues. The germline CDR1 and CDR2 sequences are LGHDT and YNNKEL (reference sequence). The V and J ends lost 4 bases and 1 base respectively, with 26 bases between them. CDR3 residues: CASSRTKGGRVKVSGANVLTF. In DNA, the CDR3 is TGTGCCAGCAGCCGAACCAAGGGTGGCAGGGTTAAAGTATCTGGGGCCAACGTCCTGACTTTC.

This clonotype was recorded a few times. The genes are TRBV7-8 and TRBJ2-1, with 10 bases that match TRBD2. V lost 1 base, J lost 2 bases, and 2 bases stayed unmatched. Germline V gene data show CDR1 as SGHVS and CDR2 as FQNEAQ. This CDR3 has 16 amino acids. CDR3 amino acids: CASSLGGTSAYNEQFF. The CDR3, as DNA: TGTGCCAGCAGCTTAGGTGGGACTAGCGCCTACAATGAGCAGTTCTTC.

This clonotype was found a few times. The rearrangement uses TRBV11-2 and TRBJ2-2, with a possible D match to TRBD1 (6 bases). V lost 4 bases to trimming and J lost 0 bases, with 6 bases between them. The CDR3 is made up of 14 amino acids. The germline V gene has CDR1 SGHAT and CDR2 FQNNGV. The CDR3 DNA is TGTGCCAGCAGCTGGACAGCGAACACCGGGGAGCTGTTTTTT. This encodes CASSWTANTGELFF. The entire variable domain, with the rest obtained from reference TRBV11-2 and TRBJ2-2, is as follows: EAGVAQSPRYKIIEKRQSVAFWCNPISGHATLYWYQQILGQGPKLLIQFQNNGVVDDSQLPKDRFSAERLKGVDSTLKIQPAKLEDSAVYLCASSWTANTGELFFGEGSRLTVL.

This clonotype was counted a single time. This sequence joins TRBV4-3 and TRBJ1-4; D is undetermined. Looked up from germline, CDR1 is LGHNA and CDR2 is YSLEER. V lost 6 bases and J lost 0, with 11 bases in between. This CDR3 is 15 amino acids long. The CDR3: CASSSGFTTNEKLFF. The CDR3, as DNA: TGCGCCAGCAGTTCCGGCTTCACAACTAATGAAAAACTGTTTTTT.

There are a few counts of this clonotype. The chain couples TRBV3-1 to TRBJ2-1; 12 bases map to TRBD2. The CDR3 has 16 residues. CDR1 LGHDT and CDR2 YNNKEL come from the germline V gene (reference sequence). J lost 7 bases, V lost 3 bases, and 7 bases had no gene match. This CDR3 reads CASSQRTSGILNEQFF. The DNA for the CDR3 is TGTGCCAGCAGCCAGCGGACTAGCGGGATCTTAAATGAGCAGTTCTTC.

The chain has TRBV28 and TRBJ2-1; D is unclear. CDR1 is MDHEN and CDR2 is SYDVKM in the germline V gene. The CDR3 sequence is 15 residues long. Trimming shortened V by 3 bases and J by 0 bases, and 9 bases separated the two germline ends. CDR3 bases: TGTGCCAGCAGTTTGGTACAGAGCTCCTACAATGAGCAGTTCTTC. Its protein product is CASSLVQSSYNEQFF.

The chain combines TRBV20-1 with TRBJ1-5, with 8 positions matching TRBD1. The length of the CDR3 is 15 residues. Germline trimming cut 1 base from V and 3 bases from J; bases unmatched to any gene: 5. Germline lookup yields CDR1 DFQATT and CDR2 SNEGSKA (reference sequence). The CDR3 loop reads CSARGQGLHNQPQHF. CDR3 DNA sequence: TGCAGTGCTAGAGGACAGGGGCTACACAATCAGCCCCAGCATTTT.

This chain links TRBV7-9 with TRBJ1-6; D gene unclear. The CDR3 has 13 residues. Trimming took 1 base from V and 8 from J, leaving 6 bases between them. Germline V gene sequence: CDR1 SEHNR, CDR2 FQNEAQ (reference sequence). The CDR3 region is CASSLDSDSPLHF. In DNA, the CDR3 is TGTGCCAGCAGCTTAGACAGCGATTCACCCCTCCACTTT.

This chain connects TRBV20-1 to TRBJ2-7; 7 bases are shared with TRBD2. J gave up 2 bases and V 4 bases, and 8 bases lay outside the gene matches. In germline, CDR1 is DFQATT, CDR2 SNEGSKA (reference sequence). The CDR3 spans 14 residues. The CDR3 region has the DNA TGCAGTGCTACGTCGGGCGGACTAGCCTACGAGCAGTACTTC. This translates into CSATSGGLAYEQYF.

The chain carries TRBV28 and TRBJ2-1; TRBD1 aligns across 7 bases. CDR1 and CDR2 (germline): MDHEN, SYDVKM. The CDR3 consists of 15 residues. The J segment lost 7 bases and the V segment lost 2 bases, leaving 8 bases of the junction unmatched. CDR3 region: CASSLSQGVKNEQFF. The CDR3 nucleotides read TGTGCCAGCAGTTTAAGTCAGGGGGTAAAGAATGAGCAGTTCTTC.

About this clonotype: The junction departs from the called germline gene at one end, perhaps through a read error. This sequence joins TRBV9 and TRBJ1-4, with unresolved D. Germline V gene data show CDR1 as SGDLS and CDR2 as YYNGEE. This CDR3 has 12 residues. The CDR3 DNA reads as TGTGCCGGCAGCGGCAACGGAGAAAAACTGTTTTTT. Translated: CAGSGNGEKLFF.

The CDR3 sequence is CSVSTTGARTQYF. The DNA for the CDR3 is TGCAGCGTTTCGACCACAGGGGCTAGGACCCAGTACTTC. This rearrangement joins TRBV29-1 to TRBJ2-5; 7 bases fit TRBD1. V shed 5 bases, J shed 7 bases, and the junction held 10 bases outside the gene matches. This CDR3 comprises 13 residues. Per the germline V gene, CDR1 is SQVTM and CDR2 is ANQGSEA.

The table lists this clonotype with many counts. This chain connects TRBV20-1 to TRBJ2-1; D may be TRBD1 (7 bases). This CDR3 contains 14 residues. Trimming cost V 6 bases and J 1 base, with 13 bases left between them. Germline loops: CDR1 DFQATT, CDR2 SNEGSKA (reference sequence). The CDR3 DNA follows: TGCAGTGCCTCAGGGGGGACTTCCTACAATGAGCAGTTCTTC. Translation gives CSASGGTSYNEQFF.

This clonotype was picked up a small number of times. The chain has TRBV12-3 or TRBV12-4 and TRBJ2-7, with 12 bases matching TRBD2. This CDR3 has 15 residues. V lost 5 bases and J lost 7; bases outside the gene matches: 9. As DNA, the CDR3 is TGTGCCAGCAGTCCTAGCGGGAGGGAGGGGGGAGAGCAGTACTTC. The encoded protein is CASSPSGREGGEQYF.

The genes are TRBV9 and TRBJ2-5, with TRBD1 matching over 7 bases. Unmatched junction bases numbered 0, after V lost 2 bases and J lost 2 bases. The CDR3 spans 13 residues. Germline-derived CDR1 and CDR2 are SGDLS and YYNGEE. CDR3 region: CASSVTGQETQYF. The CDR3, as DNA: TGTGCCAGCAGCGTGACAGGGCAAGAGACCCAGTACTTC.

Concerning this clonotype itself: It may be a read error: a sequence one base away is much more abundant. This chain joins TRBV20-1 and TRBJ1-5; unclear D gene. The CDR3 covers 12 residues. Germline V gene lookup returns CDR1 DFQATT and CDR2 SNEGSKA (reference sequence). This chain's CDR3 is CSARDSNPPQHF. The CDR3 DNA is TGCAGTGCTAGAGACAGCAATCCGCCCCAGCATTTT.

This clonotype was detected a few times. The chain carries TRBV4-3 and TRBJ1-5; a possible D gene is TRBD1 (5 bases). This CDR3 has 15 amino acids. Trimming removed 0 bases at V and 6 bases at J, with 12 bases between. Germline V CDR1 and CDR2: LGHNA, YSLEER. CDR3 sequence reads: CASSQDLGRAQPQHF. The DNA for the CDR3 is TGCGCCAGCAGCCAAGATCTGGGCAGGGCTCAGCCCCAGCATTTT.